One and the same sample provided the 18 T cell receptor beta chains below, sequenced in a study of identical twins. Each CDR3 protein gets one entry after TCRdb re-called the 5' RACE reads with MiXCR. The sample contains fewer than 250,000 distinct CDR3 sequences, 5.5% to 8% of which appear only once. These data also featured in a second study, about yellow fever vaccine responses in identical twins.

Sequenced material: memory (CD45RO+) T cells sorted from blood. The source of these receptors is a woman under 30 in good health.

This clonotype has ten or more counts. This chain links TRBV11-2 with TRBJ2-1, with TRBD2 identical over 8 bases. Germline loops: CDR1 SGHAT, CDR2 FQNNGV. V was clipped by 4 bases and J by 4 bases; unmatched bases: 9. The length of the CDR3 is 16 residues. This CDR3 reads CASSSPLAALYNEQFF. As DNA, the CDR3 is TGTGCCAGCAGCTCCCCACTAGCGGCCCTATACAATGAGCAGTTCTTC.

This chain connects TRBV6-5 to TRBJ2-2; 7 bases agree with TRBD2. Germline lookup yields CDR1 MNHEY and CDR2 SVGAGI. Losses at the gene ends were 4 bases for V and 7 bases for J; bases not matched to a gene: 0. The CDR3 sequence is 12 residues long. This CDR3 reads CASSSGGGELFF. The CDR3 DNA follows: TGTGCCAGCAGTTCGGGGGGCGGGGAGCTGTTTTTT.

This clonotype was detected only a few times. V and J are TRBV20-1 and TRBJ2-5; D could derive from TRBD1 or TRBD2 (6 bases each). The CDR3 totals 14 residues. Germline values: CDR1 DFQATT, CDR2 SNEGSKA (reference sequence). The V and J ends lost 0 bases and 4 bases respectively, with 12 bases between them. The CDR3 sequence: CSARDRGETETQYF. The CDR3 nucleotides read TGCAGTGCTAGAGATAGGGGGGAGACAGAGACCCAGTACTTC.

This clonotype appeared many times. The J gene is TRBJ2-2, the V gene TRBV2; D may be TRBD2 (5 bases). This CDR3 region has 15 residues. Per the germline V gene, CDR1 is SNHLY and CDR2 is FYNNEI. V lost 8 bases and J 0 bases, leaving 13 bases between the germline ends. CDR3 coding DNA: TGTGCCAGCGGACTGATACTATCGAACACCGGGGAGCTGTTTTTT. This codes for CASGLILSNTGELFF.

This clonotype was found many times. The rearrangement uses TRBV7-9 and TRBJ2-3, with D unresolved. Germline V lookup: CDR1 SEHNR, CDR2 FQNEAQ (reference sequence). The V and J ends lost 0 bases and 2 bases respectively, with 9 bases between them. This CDR3 has 15 amino acids. The CDR3 loop is CASSLAEVATDTQYF. The CDR3 DNA is TGTGCCAGCAGCTTAGCTGAGGTCGCCACAGATACGCAGTATTTT.

In its sample, this clonotype was seen many times. This sequence joins TRBV20-1 and TRBJ2-7, with D perhaps matching TRBD1 or TRBD2 (6 bases each). Trimming pared 3 bases from V and 5 bases from J, leaving 8 bases between. Germline V gene data show CDR1 as DFQATT and CDR2 as SNEGSKA (reference sequence). CDR3 length equals 11 residues. In DNA, the CDR3 is TGCAGTGCTAGGGGGGGCCACGAGCAGTACTTC. Protein: CSARGGHEQYF.

The chain combines TRBV19 with TRBJ2-3; 11 nucleotides agree with TRBD2. Germline V lookup: CDR1 LNHDA, CDR2 SQIVND (reference sequence). The CDR3 contains 16 residues. V was pared by 6 bases and J by 5 bases, with 10 bases of the junction left unmatched. CDR3 DNA sequence: TGTGCCAGTAGAGAAGTTCGACTAGCGGGACAAGATACGCAGTATTTT. Amino acids: CASREVRLAGQDTQYF.

This clonotype was seen ten or more times. The V gene is TRBV11-2, the J gene TRBJ2-5, with D possibly being TRBD2 (6 bases). With 3 bases removed from V and 5 bases from J, the gap between germline ends came to 22 bases. The CDR3 is 17 amino acids. Per the germline V gene, CDR1 is SGHAT and CDR2 is FQNNGV. DNA of the CDR3: TGTGCCAGCAGCTTCGAAGACCCGGGGGTATTTTGGGAGACCCAGTACTTC. The encoded protein is CASSFEDPGVFWETQYF.

This clonotype was detected a few times. V usage is TRBV7-2 and J usage is TRBJ2-3; D not certain. The germline gives CDR1 SGHTA, CDR2 FQGNSA. This CDR3 is built from 14 residues. Trimming removed 3 bases at V and 2 bases at J, with 9 bases between. CDR3 nucleotide sequence: TGTGCCAGCAGCTTTCCAGGAGCCACAGATACGCAGTATTTT. It codes for CASSFPGATDTQYF.

This clonotype has more than one count but fewer than ten. The chain recombines TRBV2 with TRBJ2-2; 10 nucleotides match TRBD2. The V and J ends lost 8 bases and 4 bases, in that order; junction bases with no gene match: 10. Germline CDR1 reads SNHLY; CDR2 reads FYNNEI. The CDR3 consists of 16 residues. The CDR3 loop reads CASSVAGGHGTGELFF. The CDR3 bases are TGTGCCAGCTCAGTAGCGGGGGGCCACGGCACCGGGGAGCTGTTTTTT.

This clonotype came up many times. The rearrangement links TRBV12-3 or TRBV12-4 to TRBJ2-1; 8 bases fit TRBD1. The CDR3 is 16 amino acids. Trimming removed 0 bases from V and 3 bases from J; junction bases left unmatched: 4. The CDR3 bases are TGTGCCAGCAGTTTAGCGCAGGGGGCCGGCTACAATGAGCAGTTCTTC. This encodes CASSLAQGAGYNEQFF.

The chain links TRBV6-5 to TRBJ2-1; a weak D match, TRBD2 (6 bases). V was clipped by 0 bases and J by 6 bases, with 15 bases between them. The CDR3 has 16 amino acids. Germline CDR1 and CDR2: MNHEY and SVGAGI. The CDR3 DNA follows: TGTGCCAGCAGTTACTCCGGCGGGGTCACGGGCAATGAGCAGTTCTTC. It yields the protein CASSYSGGVTGNEQFF.

This clonotype was observed many times. The chain recombines TRBV12-3 or TRBV12-4 with TRBJ1-4; no firm D call. The CDR3 totals 11 residues. Trimming cost V 1 base and J 11 bases, with 5 bases left between them. The CDR3 DNA is TGTGCCAGCAGTTTAGGCTGGAAACTGTTTTTT. Residues: CASSLGWKLFF.

The V gene is TRBV6-1, the J gene TRBJ2-2; 7 nucleotides line up with TRBD1. The V gene's germline CDR1 is MNHNS and CDR2 SASEGT. The junction had 13 bases not matched to a gene; V was cut back by 6 bases and J by 0 bases. The CDR3 contains 18 residues. The CDR3 protein is CASRIGGRPQSNTGELFF. CDR3 nucleotide sequence: TGTGCCAGCAGGATAGGGGGCAGGCCACAATCGAACACCGGGGAGCTGTTTTTT.

This clonotype was observed at least ten times. This chain uses TRBV12-3 or TRBV12-4 with TRBJ1-1; a possible D gene is TRBD1 (5 bases). The CDR3 is made up of 13 amino acids. Trimming removed 4 bases from V and 0 bases from J, with 6 bases in between. In DNA, the CDR3 is TGTGCCAGCAGTTCACAGGTGAACACTGAAGCTTTCTTT. It codes for CASSSQVNTEAFF.

The sample holds many counts of this clonotype. The V and J genes are TRBV12-3 or TRBV12-4 and TRBJ2-7; tentative D call: TRBD2 (5 bases). This CDR3 spans 15 amino acids. Deletions cut 7 bases from V and 1 base from J, with 17 bases between. DNA for the CDR3: TGTGCCAGCACCCCTTCTAGCTTCTCATCCTACGAGCAGTACTTC. This gives the protein CASTPSSFSSYEQYF.

This clonotype was found a few times. The V call is TRBV6-1, the J call TRBJ2-7, with 11 bases that match TRBD1. The V and J ends lost 6 bases and 3 bases, in that order; junction bases with no gene match: 4. This CDR3 contains 14 residues. The V gene's germline CDR1 is MNHNS and CDR2 SASEGT. CDR3 DNA: TGTGCCAGCAGGAGGACAGGGGGCCTCTACGAGCAGTACGTC. It translates to CASRRTGGLYEQYV.

Only a few counts were recorded for this clonotype. This sequence joins TRBV24-1 and TRBJ2-2; 7 bases match TRBD1. The V segment lost 5 bases and the J segment 0 bases; nucleotides outside the gene matches: 5. CDR1 KGHDR and CDR2 SFDVKD come from the germline V gene. The CDR3 contains 16 residues. The CDR3 DNA is TGTGCCACCAGTGGAGGTCAGGGGGCGAACACCGGGGAGCTGTTTTTT. It translates to CATSGGQGANTGELFF.